The clone carrying this T cell receptor (beta chain) was counted many times. Its matching antigen is unknown. This record belongs to a study of early T cells in non-severe SARS-CoV-2 infection. Whole-study context: The input, bulk RNA from unsorted whole blood, was sequenced, and chains were unpaired. Broader study findings: VDJdb matching, biased toward anti-spike CD8 responses, missed private and CD4 specificities.

Germline V CDR1 and CDR2: DFQATT, SNEGSKA (reference sequence). This CDR3 region has 14 residues. Trimming took 5 bases from V and 0 from J, leaving 13 bases between them. Individual cDNA molecules received unique molecular identifiers during library preparation. TCRdb reanalysed the 5' RACE reads using MiXCR and keeps one entry per CDR3 protein. The sample shows approximately 90,000 distinct CDR3 sequences, approximately 17% of them seen only once. The chain carries TRBV20-1 and TRBJ1-2; TRBD1 might be the D (5 bases). This TCR derives from an adult who was a healthcare worker with PCR-confirmed SARS-CoV-2 infection or an uninfected control (not recorded which). Sequences were derived from whole blood, sampled at baseline. CDR3 DNA sequence: TGCAGTGCTGCCGGGGACGGAGCTAACTATGGCTACACCTTC. Translation: CSAAGDGANYGYTF.